The 18 T cell receptor beta chains in this list originate from one sample, sequenced in a study of T cells in Graves' hyperthyroidism and ophthalmopathy. Amplification of TCR beta CDR3 regions used RNA as the template. During a first-round RT-PCR of the TCR CDR3, the HTBI primer set was used. TCRdb itself ran the multiplex PCR reads through MiXCR, one entry per CDR3 protein. In the table there are 340,000 or so distinct CDR3 sequences, 16% of which are singletons. Material: blood. The receptor set was obtained from a man aged 25 to 45 with Graves' hyperthyroidism.

Note on this clonotype: A much larger clone lies one base from this, so it may be a read error. The V and J genes are TRBV10-3 and TRBJ2-1; possible D gene TRBD2, 5 bases. V gave up 0 bases and J gave up 4 bases, with 13 bases separating them. Germline loops: CDR1 ENHRY, CDR2 SYGVKD. The CDR3 has 16 amino acids. DNA of the CDR3: TGTGCCATCAGTGAGTCGATAGGTGGCGGGTACAATGAGCAGTTCTTC. This sequence encodes CAISESIGGGYNEQFF.

This clonotype was counted ten times or more. The V call is TRBV11-3, the J call TRBJ1-6, with 11 positions matching TRBD1. The trim removed 5 bases at V and 0 bases at J, leaving 0 bases unmatched. The CDR3 spans 16 residues. Germline V gene sequence: CDR1 SGHNT, CDR2 YENEEA. The CDR3 region is CASSGTGGSYNSPLHF. CDR3 bases: TGTGCCAGCAGCGGGACAGGGGGCTCCTATAATTCACCCCTCCACTTT.

The chain is built from TRBV6-1 and TRBJ2-1, with a weak D call TRBD2 (5 bases). Between the trimmed V and J ends, which lost 5 bases and 8 bases, there was a span of 19 bases. The CDR3 loop spans 15 amino acids. Germline V gene data show CDR1 as MNHNS and CDR2 as SASEGT. The CDR3 spells CASSLIDAGGDEQFF. The CDR3 DNA reads TGTGCCAGCAGTCTTATCGACGCGGGTGGCGATGAGCAGTTCTTC.

The table lists this clonotype with a few counts. The V call is TRBV18, the J call TRBJ2-7; the D gene is possibly TRBD1 (6 bases). V was shortened by 3 bases and J by 9 bases, with 18 bases between the two germline ends. This CDR3 spans 14 amino acids. The V gene's germline CDR1 is KGHSH and CDR2 LQKENI. The CDR3 sequence is CASSPRTAPYWQYF. The CDR3, as DNA: TGTGCCAGCTCACCCAGGACAGCCCCATACTGGCAGTACTTC.

This clonotype came up many times. The genes are TRBV2 and TRBJ2-5; no clear D. The CDR3 loop spans 11 amino acids. Germline CDR1 reads SNHLY; CDR2 reads FYNNEI. Trimming took off 4 bases at V and 4 bases at J, with 4 bases between the two ends. CDR3 amino acids: CASSVGETQYF. The CDR3 DNA sequence: TGTGCCAGCAGTGTGGGAGAGACCCAGTACTTC.

The chain has TRBV24-1 and TRBJ2-2; a possible D gene is TRBD1 (6 bases). Looked up from germline, CDR1 is KGHDR and CDR2 is SFDVKD. This CDR3 comprises 17 residues. The V end lost 5 bases, the J end lost 0 bases, and 15 bases lay between the germline ends. The CDR3: CATSAPRTASNTGELFF. The CDR3, as DNA: TGTGCCACCAGTGCCCCCCGGACAGCCTCGAACACCGGGGAGCTGTTTTTT.

This clonotype was detected only a few times. V is TRBV20-1 and J is TRBJ2-7; 7 nucleotides align to TRBD1. The CDR3 is 13 residues long. The germline CDR1 and CDR2 sequences are DFQATT and SNEGSKA (reference sequence). J lost 3 bases, V lost 1 base, and 3 bases had no gene match. The DNA of the CDR3 is TGCAGTGCTAGAGCCCCAGGGGGCTACGAGCAGTACTTC. This encodes CSARAPGGYEQYF.

This clonotype was seen repeatedly, ten times or more. The chain joins TRBV7-2 to TRBJ2-1, with no clear D. The germline CDR1 and CDR2 sequences are SGHTA and FQGNSA. This CDR3 contains 13 residues. V was trimmed by 4 bases and J by 10 bases, leaving 14 bases between them. The CDR3 DNA is TGTGCCAGCAGCTCTCAAACGGCAGGCGAGCAGTTCTTC. It translates to CASSSQTAGEQFF.

This clonotype was detected a few times. The CDR3: CASSIDWRLVGHEQFF. Here the CDR3 DNA reads TGTGCCAGTAGTATCGATTGGAGACTAGTGGGGCATGAGCAGTTCTTC. The rearrangement uses TRBV19 and TRBJ2-1; a possible D gene is TRBD2 (6 bases). The ends were cut back, 3 bases at V and 8 bases at J, with 20 bases in the middle. Germline CDR1 is LNHDA and CDR2 is SQIVND (reference sequence). The CDR3 is 16 amino acids.

The chain uses TRBV7-9 and TRBJ2-6; D is possibly TRBD1 (5 bases). Deletions cut 2 bases from V and 3 bases from J, with 26 bases between. This CDR3 is 21 amino acids long. Germline lookup yields CDR1 SEHNR and CDR2 FQNEAQ (reference sequence). In DNA, the CDR3 is TGTGCCAGCAGCTTAATCCAGACAGCTTCGCCTGGTGGGGATGGGGCCAACGTCCTGACTTTC. As protein: CASSLIQTASPGGDGANVLTF.

This clonotype was recorded a few times. CDR3 protein: CASSLGQPLTSGANVLTF. CDR3 DNA sequence: TGTGCCAGCAGCTTAGGGCAACCGCTCACCTCTGGGGCCAACGTCCTGACTTTC. J is TRBJ2-6 and V is TRBV13; D remains unclear. Between the trimmed V and J ends, which lost 0 bases and 0 bases, there was a span of 12 bases. Germline V gives CDR1 PRHDT, CDR2 FYEKMQ (reference sequence). The CDR3 spans 18 residues.

At least ten counts were recorded for this clonotype. This sequence joins TRBV2 and TRBJ1-6; D is undetermined. This CDR3 comprises 13 residues. The ends were cut back, 1 base at V and 9 bases at J, with 7 bases in the middle. Germline CDR1 and CDR2: SNHLY and FYNNEI. The CDR3 nucleotides read TGTGCCAGCAGTGAAGGGGCCTTTTCACCCCTCCACTTT. Its protein product is CASSEGAFSPLHF.

This clonotype came up many times. The chain has TRBV5-5 and TRBJ1-1; D gene unclear. The V gene's germline CDR1 is SGHKS and CDR2 YYEKEE (reference sequence). V shed 3 bases and J shed 8 bases, with 11 bases lying between them. The CDR3 is made up of 12 amino acids. The CDR3 DNA reads TGTGCCAGCAGCTGGAGAGGAGGAGAAGCTTTCTTT. Amino acids: CASSWRGGEAFF. The full variable domain, completed using reference TRBV5-5 and TRBJ1-1, is DAGVTQSPTHLIKTRGQQVTLRCSPISGHKSVSWYQQVLGQGPQFIFQYYEKEERGRGNFPDRFSARQFPNYSSELNVNALLLGDSALYLCASSWRGGEAFFGQGTRLTVV.

V is TRBV10-1 and J is TRBJ2-7, with 16 bases lining up with TRBD2. J lost 9 bases, V lost 5 bases, and 4 bases had no gene match. Germline V gene sequence: CDR1 WNHNN, CDR2 SYGVQD (reference sequence). The length of the CDR3 is 14 residues. CDR3 amino acids: CASSPGLAGGPQYF. CDR3 in DNA: TGCGCCAGCAGTCCGGGACTAGCGGGAGGGCCGCAGTACTTC.

Points on this clonotype: Possible read error: a much larger clone is one base away. The V and J genes are TRBV30 and TRBJ1-1; no firm D call. The CDR3 consists of 13 residues. The germline V gene has CDR1 GTSNPN and CDR2 SVGIG (reference sequence). CDR3 sequence: CAWISDLNPEAFF. The CDR3 DNA is TGTGCCTGGATCTCCGACCTGAACCCTGAAGCTTTCTTT.

There are many counts of this clonotype. V and J are TRBV5-1 and TRBJ2-5; 8 nucleotides agree with TRBD1. The J segment lost 5 bases and the V segment lost 4 bases, leaving 7 bases of the junction unmatched. CDR1 SGHRS and CDR2 YFSETQ come from the germline V gene. The CDR3 consists of 14 residues. The CDR3 nucleotides read TGCGCCAGCAGCCTAGGACAGGGAGCGGAGACCCAGTACTTC. Its protein product is CASSLGQGAETQYF.

Remarks on this clonotype: Relative to the germline gene, one junction end is altered; a read error may explain this. V gene TRBV7-7 combines with J gene TRBJ2-2, with D maybe TRBD2 (5 bases). Germline V CDR1 and CDR2: SSHAT, FNYEAQ (reference sequence). CDR3 length: 13 residues. CDR3 loop: CASSLISTGELVF. Written as DNA, the CDR3 is TGTGCTAGCAGCCTAATATCAACCGGGGAGCTGGTTTTT.

This clonotype came up many times. V usage is TRBV29-1 and J usage is TRBJ1-1, with D perhaps matching TRBD1 (6 bases). In germline, CDR1 is SQVTM, CDR2 ANQGSEA. The CDR3 is 16 residues long. Trimming stripped 5 bases from V and 0 bases from J, with 19 bases between. The CDR3 loop is CSVWEAGGSMNTEAFF. CDR3 sequence (DNA): TGCAGCGTTTGGGAGGCGGGGGGCTCCATGAACACTGAAGCTTTCTTT.